Presented here are 3 T cell receptor beta chains from one specimen sequenced in a study of T cell responses to AZD1222 COVID-19 vaccine. The table came from immunoSEQ multiplex PCR; TCRdb's copy has only in-frame clones and leaves some out. The table has some 120,000 clones, less than 90% seen once. The source was peripheral blood, collected on day 0 of AZD1222 vaccination. All receptors derive from an adult in good health.

The chain carries TRBV9 and TRBJ2-1, with D possibly being TRBD2 (7 bases). The germline V gene encodes CDR1 SGDLS and CDR2 YYNGEE. The CDR3 is 15 amino acids. V lost 0 bases, J lost 4 bases, and 11 bases lay in between. The CDR3 is CASSVGGGRYNEQFF. CDR3 DNA sequence: TGTGCCAGCAGCGTAGGGGGGGGCCGATACAATGAGCAGTTCTTC.

In DNA form, the CDR3 reads TGTGCCTGGAGAGGGGGGACTAGGAGCACTGAAGCTTTCTTT. Its protein is CAWRGGTRSTEAFF. The chain is built from TRBV30 and TRBJ1-1; tentatively, D is TRBD1 (6 bases). CDR3 length equals 14 residues. V was shortened by 3 bases and J by 4 bases, with 15 bases between the two germline ends. Germline loops: CDR1 GTSNPN, CDR2 SVGIG (reference sequence).

J is TRBJ2-7 and V is TRBV7-9, with 9 bases matching TRBD2. Germline V gene lookup returns CDR1 SEHNR and CDR2 FQNEAQ (reference sequence). The CDR3 sequence is 17 residues long. V trimming: 7 bases; J trimming: 4 bases; junction bases outside the gene matches: 17. CDR3 DNA sequence: TGTGCCAGCACTAAGAAGCGGGAAGAACTAGCGGGTTACGAGCAGTACTTC. Encoded protein: CASTKKREELAGYEQYF.